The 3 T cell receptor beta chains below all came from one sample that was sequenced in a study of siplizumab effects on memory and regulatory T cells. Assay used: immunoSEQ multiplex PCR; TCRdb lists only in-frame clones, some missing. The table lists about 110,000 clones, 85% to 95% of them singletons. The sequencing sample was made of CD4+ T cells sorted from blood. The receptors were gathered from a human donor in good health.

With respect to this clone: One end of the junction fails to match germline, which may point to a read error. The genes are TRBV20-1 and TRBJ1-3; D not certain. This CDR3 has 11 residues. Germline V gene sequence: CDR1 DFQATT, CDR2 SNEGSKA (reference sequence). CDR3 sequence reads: CSAGDGNTIYF. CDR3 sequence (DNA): TGCAGTGCTGGAGACGGAAACACCATATATTTT.

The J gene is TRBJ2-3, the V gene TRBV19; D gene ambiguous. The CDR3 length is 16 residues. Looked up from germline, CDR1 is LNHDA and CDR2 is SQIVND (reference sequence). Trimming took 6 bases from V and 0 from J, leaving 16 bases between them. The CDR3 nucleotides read TGTGCCAGTAGCCCCATTGGGATGGGGAGCACAGATACGCAGTATTTT. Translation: CASSPIGMGSTDTQYF. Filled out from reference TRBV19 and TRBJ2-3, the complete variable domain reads DGGITQSPKYLFRKEGQNVTLSCEQNLNHDAMYWYRQDPGQGLRLIYYSQIVNDFQKGDIAEGYSVSREKKESFPLTVTSAQKNPTAFYLCASSPIGMGSTDTQYFGPGTRLTVL.

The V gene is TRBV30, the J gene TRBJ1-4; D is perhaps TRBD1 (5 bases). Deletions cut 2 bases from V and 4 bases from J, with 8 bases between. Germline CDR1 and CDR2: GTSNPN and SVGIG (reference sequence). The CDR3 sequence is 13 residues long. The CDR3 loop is CAWSWGINEKLFF. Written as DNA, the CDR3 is TGTGCCTGGAGTTGGGGGATTAATGAAAAACTGTTTTTT. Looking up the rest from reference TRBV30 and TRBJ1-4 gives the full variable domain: SQTIHQWPATLVQPVGSPLSLECTVEGTSNPNLYWYRQAAGRGLQLLFYSVGIGQISSEVPQNLSASRPQDRQFILSSKKLLLSDSGFYLCAWSWGINEKLFFGSGTQLSVL.